This T cell receptor beta chain was sequenced for a study of T cell repertoires in cytomegalovirus infection. Study at large: The study used recently identified HLA-C-restricted and well-studied HLA-B-restricted CMV epitopes. It was the public TCR beta signatures that indicated both CMV infection and matching HLA type. Points from the study as a whole: In two of eight donors, the top clonotype was HLA-C-restricted CMV-specific.

TCRdb independently ran MiXCR on the reads; one entry per CDR3 protein. Here the sample spans fewer than 850,000 distinct CDR3 sequences, roughly 29% being singletons. The table lists this clonotype with a few counts. What it binds is unknown. The clonotype comes from a human donor in good health (CMV status not recorded). Some clones in this sample may be carry-over from other donors' samples. Sequences were derived from cultured CD8+ T cells from PBMCs, sampled from culture after CMV antigen stimulation.

The CDR3 DNA follows: TGTGCCAGTAGTATGACAGGGGAATATTCACCCCTCCACTTT. It specifies CASSMTGEYSPLHF. The chain joins TRBV19 to TRBJ1-6; 8 bases are shared with TRBD1. The CDR3 is 14 amino acids. From germline, CDR1 is LNHDA and CDR2 SQIVND (reference sequence). The ends lost 3 bases at V and 8 bases at J; junction bases unmatched: 3.